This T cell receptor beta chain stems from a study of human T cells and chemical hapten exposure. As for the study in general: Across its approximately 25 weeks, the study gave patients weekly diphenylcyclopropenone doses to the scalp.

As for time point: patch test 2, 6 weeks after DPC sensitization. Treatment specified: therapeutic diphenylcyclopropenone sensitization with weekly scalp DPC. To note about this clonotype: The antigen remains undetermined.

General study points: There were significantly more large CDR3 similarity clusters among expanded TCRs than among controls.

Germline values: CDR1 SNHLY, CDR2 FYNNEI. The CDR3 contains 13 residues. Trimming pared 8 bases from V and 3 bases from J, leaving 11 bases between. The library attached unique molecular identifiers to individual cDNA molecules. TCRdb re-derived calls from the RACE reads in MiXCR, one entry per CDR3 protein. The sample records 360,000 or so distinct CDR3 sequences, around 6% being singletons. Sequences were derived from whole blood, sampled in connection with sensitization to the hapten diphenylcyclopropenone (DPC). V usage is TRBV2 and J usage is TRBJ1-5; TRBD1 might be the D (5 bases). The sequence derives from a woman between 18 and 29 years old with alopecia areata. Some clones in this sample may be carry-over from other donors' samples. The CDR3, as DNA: TGTGCCAGCGACACCAGGGCCAATCAGCCCCAGCATTTT. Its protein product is CASDTRANQPQHF.